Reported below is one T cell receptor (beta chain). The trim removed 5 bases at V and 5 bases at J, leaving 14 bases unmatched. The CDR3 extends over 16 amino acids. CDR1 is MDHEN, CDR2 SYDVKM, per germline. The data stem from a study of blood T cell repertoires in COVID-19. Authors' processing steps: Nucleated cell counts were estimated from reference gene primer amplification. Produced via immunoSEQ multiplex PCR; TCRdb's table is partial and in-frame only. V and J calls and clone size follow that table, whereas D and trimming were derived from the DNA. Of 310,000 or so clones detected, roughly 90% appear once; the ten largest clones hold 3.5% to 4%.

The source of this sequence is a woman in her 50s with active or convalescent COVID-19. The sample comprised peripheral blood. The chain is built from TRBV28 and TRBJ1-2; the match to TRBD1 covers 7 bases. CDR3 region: CASSPYTDRMGYGYTF. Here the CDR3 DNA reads TGTGCCAGCAGTCCCTACACGGACAGGATGGGGTATGGCTACACCTTC.